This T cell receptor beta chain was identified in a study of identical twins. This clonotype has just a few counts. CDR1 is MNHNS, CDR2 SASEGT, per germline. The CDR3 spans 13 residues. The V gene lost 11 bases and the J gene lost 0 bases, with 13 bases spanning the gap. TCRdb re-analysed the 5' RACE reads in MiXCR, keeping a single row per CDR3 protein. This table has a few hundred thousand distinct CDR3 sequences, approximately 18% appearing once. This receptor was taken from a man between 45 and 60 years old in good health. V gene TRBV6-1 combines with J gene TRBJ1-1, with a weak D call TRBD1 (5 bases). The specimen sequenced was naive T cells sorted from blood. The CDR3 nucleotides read TGTGCCGTGCGACAGCTTATGAACACTGAAGCTTTCTTT. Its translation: CAVRQLMNTEAFF.